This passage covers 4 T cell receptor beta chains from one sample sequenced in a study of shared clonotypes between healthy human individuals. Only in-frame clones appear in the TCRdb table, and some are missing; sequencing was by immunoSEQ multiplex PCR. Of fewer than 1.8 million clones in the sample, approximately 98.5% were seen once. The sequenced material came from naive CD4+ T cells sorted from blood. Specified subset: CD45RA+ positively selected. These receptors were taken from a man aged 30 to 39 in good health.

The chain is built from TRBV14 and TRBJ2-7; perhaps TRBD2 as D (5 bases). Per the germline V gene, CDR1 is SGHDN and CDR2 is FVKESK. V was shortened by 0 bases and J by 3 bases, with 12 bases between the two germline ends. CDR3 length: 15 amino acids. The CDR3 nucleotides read TGTGCCAGCAGCCAAGAAGCAACTAGTCTCTACGAGCAGTACTTC. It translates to CASSQEATSLYEQYF.

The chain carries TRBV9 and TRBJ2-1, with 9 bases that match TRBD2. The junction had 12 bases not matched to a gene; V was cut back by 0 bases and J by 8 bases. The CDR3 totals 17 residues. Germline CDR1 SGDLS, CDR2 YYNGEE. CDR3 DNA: TGTGCCAGCAGCGTAGTAGCGGGAGCCATAAAAAGTGATGAGCAGTTCTTC. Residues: CASSVVAGAIKSDEQFF. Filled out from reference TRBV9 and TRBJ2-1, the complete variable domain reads DSGVTQTPKHLITATGQRVTLRCSPRSGDLSVYWYQQSLDQGLQFLIQYYNGEERAKGNILERFSAQQFPDLHSELNLSSLELGDSALYFCASSVVAGAIKSDEQFFGPGTRLTVL.

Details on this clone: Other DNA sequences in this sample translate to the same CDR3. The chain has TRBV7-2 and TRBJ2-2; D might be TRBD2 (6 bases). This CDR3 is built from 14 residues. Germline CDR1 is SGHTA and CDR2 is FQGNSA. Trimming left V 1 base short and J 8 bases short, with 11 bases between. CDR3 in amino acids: CASSLGGGTGELFF. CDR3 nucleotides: TGTGCCAGCAGCTTAGGCGGCGGGACTGGGGAGCTGTTTTTT.

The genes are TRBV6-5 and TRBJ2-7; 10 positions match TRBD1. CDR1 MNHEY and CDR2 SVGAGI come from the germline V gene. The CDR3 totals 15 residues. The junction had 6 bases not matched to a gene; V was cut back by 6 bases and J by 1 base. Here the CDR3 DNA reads TGTGCCAGCAGCCCGGACAGGGGGACATCCTACGAGCAGTACTTC. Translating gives CASSPDRGTSYEQYF.